A selection of T cell receptor beta chains follows, all from one sample in a study of beta chain features in type 1 diabetes. Some clones are missing from TCRdb's copy, which holds only in-frame ones; the method was immunoSEQ multiplex PCR. The sample carries approximately 17,000 clones, roughly two thirds recorded once. Input material: stem cell memory CD4+ T cells from blood. These receptors all stem from a man between 25 and 39 years old with type 1 diabetes. The CDR3 runs from the conserved cysteine through the conserved F or W. The order of the fields is D gene, clone size, CDR3 length, J gene, V gene, CDR3 protein, CDR3 DNA. D genes are given only for firm matches. A clone size is listed for some rows: how often the clone was seen (once, few, many), or a class if it is expanded.

. | . | 15 | TRBJ2-2 | TRBV5-1 | CASVPGHTNTGELFF | TGCGCCAGCGTACCGGGACACACGAACACCGGGGAGCTGTTTTTT
. | few | 14 | TRBJ1-1 | TRBV19 | CASSRQPGSLSFFF | TGTGCCAGTAGTAGACAACCCGGTTCTTTAAGTTTTTTCTTT
. | once | 14 | TRBJ2-2 | TRBV12-5 | CASGKDGDTGELFF | TGTGCTAGTGGAAAGGACGGGGACACCGGGGAGCTGTTTTTT
. | . | 15 | TRBJ1-3 | TRBV7-8 | CASSLALSSGNTIYF | TGTGCCAGCAGCTTAGCTCTAAGCTCTGGAAACACCATATATTTT
. | . | 13 | TRBJ1-5 | TRBV29-1 | CSVAGQTNQPQHF | TGCAGCGTTGCAGGACAGACCAATCAGCCCCAGCATTTT
TRBD1 | . | 14 | TRBJ1-5 | TRBV2 | CASSLGQPNQPQHF | TGTGCCAGCAGTTTGGGACAGCCGAATCAGCCCCAGCATTTT
TRBD1 | . | 17 | TRBJ2-6 | TRBV7-9 | CASRTGTGGSGANVLTF | TGTGCCAGCAGAACCGGGACAGGGGGCTCTGGGGCCAACGTCCTGACTTTC
TRBD1 | few | 15 | TRBJ2-1 | TRBV4-1 | CASSLPGTGHNEQFF | TGCGCCAGCAGCCTCCCTGGGACAGGGCACAATGAGCAGTTCTTC
. | few | 13 | TRBJ2-7 | TRBV7-8 | CASSYQVASEQYF | TGTGCCAGCAGCTACCAAGTGGCCAGTGAGCAGTACTTC
. | . | 13 | TRBJ1-1 | TRBV2 | CANYRERNTEAFF | TGTGCCAACTACAGGGAGAGGAACACTGAAGCTTTCTTT
TRBD2 | . | 15 | TRBJ2-3 | TRBV9 | CASSVRRGGRDTQYF | TGTGCCAGCAGCGTACGGCGGGGGGGCCGAGATACGCAGTATTTT
. | . | 14 | TRBJ2-1 | TRBV4-3 | CASSRGETSSHQIF | TGCGCCAGCAGCCGGGGGGAGACTAGTAGCCACCAGATCTTC
TRBD1 | . | 18 | TRBJ2-7 | TRBV5-1 | CASSSVFPRDRTSYEQYF | TGCGCCAGCAGCTCTGTTTTTCCCCGGGACAGGACCTCCTACGAGCAGTACTTC
TRBD1 | . | 14 | TRBJ2-7 | TRBV5-1 | CASSLETGAGEQYF | TGCGCCAGCAGCTTGGAAACAGGGGCGGGCGAGCAGTACTTC
. | . | 13 | TRBJ2-3 | TRBV18 | CASSKTDTDTQYF | TGTGCCAGCTCAAAAACTGACACAGATACGCAGTATTTT
TRBD1 | . | 13 | TRBJ1-2 | TRBV7-2 | CASSSGQLYGYTF | TGTGCCAGCAGTTCGGGACAGCTCTATGGCTACACCTTC